This T cell receptor (beta chain) was observed in a study of blood T cell repertoires in COVID-19. Study-level background: Both acute and convalescent COVID-19 samples were obtained from the United States, Italy and Spain.

In germline, CDR1 is MNHEY, CDR2 SVGAGI. Trimming removed 7 bases at V and 2 bases at J, with 12 bases between. The CDR3 loop spans 13 amino acids. Original handling: Nucleated cell number was recorded as an estimate derived from reference gene primer amplification. Sequencing was performed with immunoSEQ multiplex PCR; in TCRdb, only in-frame clones are kept and a portion is missing. Clonal size and the V and J genes are those of that table, whereas D and trimming came from the DNA. The sample lists 240,000 or so clones; about 80% were seen once. This clone was found a few times. The chain recombines TRBV6-5 with TRBJ2-7, with a tentative D call TRBD2 (6 bases). Input material: peripheral blood. The TCR was taken from a woman aged 80 or older with acute or convalescent COVID-19. CDR3 region: CASNGGRPYEQYF. DNA of the CDR3: TGTGCCAGCAATGGGGGGAGACCCTACGAGCAGTACTTC.